Each of the 2 T cell receptor beta chains below was sequenced from the same sample in a study of cytomegalovirus exposure and HLA in healthy donors. Sequencing was performed with immunoSEQ multiplex PCR; in TCRdb, only in-frame clones are kept and a portion is missing. The table lists roughly 75,000 clones, 85% of them singletons. The sample was PBMCs. The receptors come from a man aged 25-45 years in good health and CMV-seronegative.

The V gene is TRBV11-2, the J gene TRBJ2-7, with 12 bases matching TRBD1. CDR3 length: 16 amino acids. V lost 3 bases to trimming and J lost 1 base; unmatched junction nucleotides: 4. Germline lookup yields CDR1 SGHAT and CDR2 FQNNGV. This CDR3 is CASSFTGQGASYEQYF. The CDR3 DNA reads TGTGCCAGCAGCTTTACGGGACAGGGGGCTTCCTACGAGCAGTACTTC.

This chain's CDR3 is CASSPRDFNSPLHF. CDR3 sequence (DNA): TGTGCCAGCAGCCCCCGGGACTTTAATTCACCCCTCCACTTT. V usage is TRBV4-2 and J usage is TRBJ1-6; possible D gene TRBD1, 5 bases. Trimming removed 4 bases from V and 6 bases from J, with 10 bases in between. Germline V gene sequence: CDR1 LGHNA, CDR2 YNFKEQ. The CDR3 is 14 amino acids.